The 9 T cell receptor beta chains below all came from one sample that was sequenced in a study of T cell changes during pregnancy in multiple sclerosis. TCRdb's table, derived via immunoSEQ multiplex PCR, lists solely in-frame clones and lacks some. This table holds about 89,000 clones, approximately 94% found once. The material was peripheral blood, obtained in the third trimester of pregnancy. These TCRs come from a female donor with multiple sclerosis, enrolled in a pregnancy study.

This chain links TRBV7-6 with TRBJ2-5; no clear D gene. The V gene lost 3 bases and the J gene lost 9 bases, with 20 bases spanning the gap. Germline CDR1 SGHVS, CDR2 FNYEAQ. The CDR3 has 15 residues. CDR3 amino acids: CASSFFGFLTEAQYF. CDR3 DNA sequence: TGTGCCAGCAGCTTCTTCGGATTCCTAACCGAGGCCCAGTACTTC.

This chain links TRBV18 with TRBJ2-3; D remains unclear. The CDR3 contains 14 residues. Trimming left V 2 bases short and J 2 bases short, with 8 bases between. Germline CDR1 is KGHSH and CDR2 is LQKENI. The CDR3 region has the DNA TGTGCCAGCTCACCAGGCAGGAACACAGATACGCAGTATTTT. Protein: CASSPGRNTDTQYF.

The V and J genes are TRBV5-6 and TRBJ1-3; 9 bases match TRBD1. V was pared by 4 bases and J by 1 base, with 3 bases of the junction left unmatched. This CDR3 is 15 amino acids long. Per germline, CDR1 SGHDT and CDR2 YYEEEE. The CDR3 sequence is CASSRGQGSGNTIYF. In DNA form, the CDR3 reads TGTGCCAGCAGCCGAGGACAGGGGTCTGGAAACACCATATATTTT.

V is TRBV11-3 and J is TRBJ2-7; 11 bases are a match to TRBD2. Germline lookup yields CDR1 SGHNT and CDR2 YENEEA. The V gene end was trimmed by 1 base and the J gene end by 4 bases; junction bases not matched to a gene: 3. This CDR3 has 15 amino acids. In DNA form, the CDR3 reads TGTGCCAGCAGCTTAGCCGGGACTAGCGGTTACGAGCAGTACTTC. Translating it yields CASSLAGTSGYEQYF. Using reference TRBV11-3 and TRBJ2-7 for the parts outside the CDR3, the full variable domain is EAGVVQSPRYKIIEKKQPVAFWCNPISGHNTLYWYLQNLGQGPELLIRYENEEAVDDSQLPKDRFSAERLKGVDSTLKIQPAELGDSAVYLCASSLAGTSGYEQYFGPGTRLTVT.

V usage is TRBV7-6 and J usage is TRBJ2-7, with D tentatively TRBD2 (6 bases). The germline V gene encodes CDR1 SGHVS and CDR2 FNYEAQ. V was clipped by 5 bases and J by 3 bases, with 11 bases between them. This CDR3 spans 13 amino acids. In nucleotides, the CDR3 is TGTGCCAGCAGCCCCCACGGGGGCTACGAGCAGTACTTC. Residues: CASSPHGGYEQYF. Using reference TRBV7-6 and TRBJ2-7 for the parts outside the CDR3, the full variable domain is GAGVSQSPRYKVTKRGQDVALRCDPISGHVSLYWYRQALGQGPEFLTYFNYEAQQDKSGLPNDRFSAERPEGSISTLTIQRTEQRDSAMYRCASSPHGGYEQYFGPGTRLTVT.

The rearrangement uses TRBV10-3 and TRBJ2-7; 9 bases are shared with TRBD2. This CDR3 is built from 17 residues. J gave up 2 bases and V 0 bases, and 8 bases lay outside the gene matches. Germline values: CDR1 ENHRY, CDR2 SYGVKD. The CDR3: CAISESVAGEVPYEQYF. The CDR3 DNA sequence: TGTGCCATCAGTGAGTCGGTAGCGGGAGAGGTACCCTACGAGCAGTACTTC.

The chain couples TRBV7-2 to TRBJ1-1, with TRBD1 identical over 7 bases. Trimming at V came to 1 base and at J to 0 bases, leaving 5 bases not matched to a gene. Germline V gene sequence: CDR1 SGHTA, CDR2 FQGNSA. This CDR3 has 16 amino acids. The DNA for the CDR3 is TGTGCCAGCAGCTTAGTACGGGACAGAATGAACACTGAAGCTTTCTTT. Residues: CASSLVRDRMNTEAFF. The variable domain in full, completed from reference TRBV7-2 and TRBJ1-1, reads GAGVSQSPSNKVTEKGKDVELRCDPISGHTALYWYRQSLGQGLEFLIYFQGNSAPDKSGLPSDRFSAERTGGSVSTLTIQRTQQEDSAVYLCASSLVRDRMNTEAFFGQGTRLTVV.

The chain has TRBV10-3 and TRBJ1-4, with TRBD1 as a possible D gene (6 bases). V was cut by 4 bases and J by 6 bases, with 12 bases left in between. Germline lookup yields CDR1 ENHRY and CDR2 SYGVKD. The CDR3 covers 14 residues. In DNA form, the CDR3 reads TGTGCCATCAGTGGTGGGACAAATGATGAAAAACTGTTTTTT. It is translated as CAISGGTNDEKLFF.

This clone was observed once. This chain uses TRBV7-8 with TRBJ2-3, with D unresolved. With 2 bases removed from V and 3 bases from J, the gap between germline ends came to 3 bases. The CDR3 has 12 residues. Germline V CDR1 and CDR2: SGHVS, FQNEAQ. CDR3 sequence: CASSLRTDTQYF. For the CDR3, the DNA is TGTGCCAGCAGCTTACGTACAGATACGCAGTATTTT.